This entry lists 26 T cell receptor beta chains sequenced from one sample in a study of monozygotic twins with cystic fibrosis. Assay used: immunoSEQ multiplex PCR; TCRdb lists only in-frame clones, some missing. The sample includes about 36,000 clones, 84% of them seen just once. Source material: blood. These TCRs come from a girl aged 2 to 9 with cystic fibrosis.

The V gene is TRBV25-1, the J gene TRBJ2-7; no reliable D call. The CDR3 has 13 amino acids. CDR1 and CDR2 from the germline V gene are MGHDK and SYGVNS. V was clipped by 4 bases and J by 7 bases, with 14 bases between them. For the CDR3, the DNA is TGTGCCAGCAGTGTCAGTTCGGTAGGGGAGCAGTACTTC. It specifies CASSVSSVGEQYF.

The V call is TRBV6-5, the J call TRBJ1-1; possible D gene TRBD1, 6 bases. Germline loops: CDR1 MNHEY, CDR2 SVGAGI. This CDR3 is 14 amino acids long. Trimming removed 1 base from V and 11 bases from J, with 17 bases in between. The CDR3 sequence: CASSYLQGRGIAFF. CDR3 sequence (DNA): TGTGCCAGCAGTTACTTACAGGGAAGGGGGATCGCTTTCTTT.

CDR3 protein: CASSPKISGTYEQYF. The CDR3 DNA follows: TGTGCCAGCAGCCCAAAGATATCAGGGACCTACGAGCAGTACTTC. J is TRBJ2-7 and V is TRBV9; TRBD1 is a possible D gene (5 bases). The CDR3 is 15 residues long. Trimming left V 4 bases short and J 2 bases short, with 16 bases between. The germline CDR1 and CDR2 sequences are SGDLS and YYNGEE.

The rearrangement links TRBV7-2 to TRBJ1-5, with 7 bases matching TRBD1. Germline loops: CDR1 SGHTA, CDR2 FQGNSA. Trimming took 2 bases from V and 5 from J; bases not matched to a gene: 0. CDR3 length equals 13 residues. The CDR3 reads CASSLTGDQPQHF. In DNA, the CDR3 is TGTGCCAGCAGCTTAACAGGGGATCAGCCCCAGCATTTT. The variable domain in full, with the rest retrieved from reference TRBV7-2 and TRBJ1-5, is GAGVSQSPSNKVTEKGKDVELRCDPISGHTALYWYRQSLGQGLEFLIYFQGNSAPDKSGLPSDRFSAERTGGSVSTLTIQRTQQEDSAVYLCASSLTGDQPQHFGDGTRLSIL.

The chain has TRBV7-6 and TRBJ1-1; unclear D gene. The CDR3 extends over 15 amino acids. CDR1 and CDR2 from the germline V gene are SGHVS and FNYEAQ. V gave up 5 bases and J gave up 1 base, with 14 bases separating them. This CDR3 is CASSARATANTEAFF. CDR3 DNA: TGTGCCAGCAGCGCAAGGGCTACAGCGAACACTGAAGCTTTCTTT.

This clone was recorded only once. V gene TRBV5-1 combines with J gene TRBJ1-5; D ambiguous. The CDR3 extends over 14 amino acids. Germline V gene sequence: CDR1 SGHRS, CDR2 YFSETQ. Trimming pared 3 bases from V and 0 bases from J, leaving 7 bases between. The CDR3 protein is CASSYTDSNQPQHF. The CDR3 DNA reads as TGCGCCAGCAGCTACACAGATAGCAATCAGCCCCAGCATTTT.

The rearrangement uses TRBV5-1 and TRBJ1-2; D call uncertain. The CDR3 contains 14 residues. V gave up 4 bases and J gave up 7 bases, with 17 bases separating them. The germline V gene has CDR1 SGHRS and CDR2 YFSETQ. In DNA, the CDR3 is TGCGCCAGCAGCCTACAAGTCTCGGGCTCTGGCTACACCTTC. Protein: CASSLQVSGSGYTF.

This chain connects TRBV7-2 to TRBJ2-7; D is possibly TRBD1 (6 bases). The V and J ends lost 5 bases and 6 bases respectively, with 17 bases between them. The CDR3 sequence is 14 residues long. CDR1 is SGHTA and CDR2 is FQGNSA in the germline V gene. The CDR3 coding sequence is TGTGCCAGCAGCACCGGACAGTCCCCCTCCGAGCAGTACTTC. It codes for CASSTGQSPSEQYF.

The rearrangement joins TRBV7-2 to TRBJ2-7, with 11 nucleotides matching TRBD2. The ends lost 1 base at V and 6 bases at J; junction bases unmatched: 2. The CDR3 extends over 14 amino acids. CDR1 is SGHTA and CDR2 is FQGNSA in the germline V gene. CDR3 region: CASSLGGTSGEQYF. The CDR3 coding sequence is TGTGCCAGCAGCTTAGGTGGGACTAGCGGCGAGCAGTACTTC.

The V call is TRBV18, the J call TRBJ1-1, with D maybe TRBD1 (5 bases). CDR3 length equals 12 residues. V was shortened by 3 bases and J by 10 bases, with 12 bases between the two germline ends. Germline V gene sequence: CDR1 KGHSH, CDR2 LQKENI. CDR3 protein: CASSPGDLAAFF. The CDR3 nucleotides read TGTGCCAGCTCACCTGGGGACTTGGCAGCTTTCTTT.

V and J are TRBV4-3 and TRBJ2-5, with 9 bases lining up with TRBD2. The junction had 13 bases not matched to a gene; V was cut back by 0 bases and J by 5 bases. From germline, CDR1 is LGHNA and CDR2 YSLEER. The CDR3 is 18 residues long. CDR3 DNA: TGCGCCAGCAGCCAAGAAGGTCCCACGGCGGGGGGGATGGAGACCCAGTACTTC. As protein: CASSQEGPTAGGMETQYF.

The V and J genes are TRBV6-4 and TRBJ2-3, with D possibly being TRBD1 (5 bases). Germline lookup yields CDR1 MRHNA and CDR2 SNTAGT. This CDR3 region has 14 residues. The germline V and J ends were trimmed by 6 bases and 5 bases, with 15 bases remaining between them. The CDR3 DNA sequence: TGTGCCAGCAGCAGGGATTTAGGAGTAGATACGCAGTATTTT. Encoded protein: CASSRDLGVDTQYF.

The chain is built from TRBV5-8 and TRBJ2-5; D ambiguous. The CDR3 spans 13 residues. Trimming removed 2 bases from V and 5 bases from J, with 10 bases in between. CDR1 is SGHTS and CDR2 is YDEGEE in the germline V gene. DNA of the CDR3: TGTGCCAGCAGCTTCAAGGATCGGGAGACCCAGTACTTC. Its translation: CASSFKDRETQYF.

This rearrangement joins TRBV25-1 to TRBJ2-3, with 7 positions matching TRBD1. The V and J ends lost 9 bases and 9 bases, in that order; junction bases with no gene match: 6. CDR1 is MGHDK and CDR2 is SYGVNS in the germline V gene. The CDR3 runs 11 residues. The CDR3 DNA sequence: TGTGCCAGTACAGGGGTAGTCACGCAGTATTTT. Translated, it gives CASTGVVTQYF.

V usage is TRBV7-9 and J usage is TRBJ1-2; D is perhaps TRBD1 (5 bases). The V end lost 1 base, the J end lost 4 bases, and 10 bases lay between the germline ends. The germline V gene encodes CDR1 SEHNR and CDR2 FQNEAQ (reference sequence). The CDR3 has 14 residues. For the CDR3, the DNA is TGTGCCAGCAGCTTAGGGGGCGACCGCTATGGCTACACCTTC. The encoded protein is CASSLGGDRYGYTF.

This clone was detected only a few times. This chain connects TRBV18 to TRBJ2-7; D might be TRBD1 (6 bases). This CDR3 has 16 amino acids. Germline loops: CDR1 KGHSH, CDR2 LQKENI. V was clipped by 4 bases and J by 0 bases, with 16 bases between them. The CDR3 loop is CASSQVGRGISYEQYF. The CDR3 nucleotides read TGTGCCAGCTCACAGGTAGGCAGGGGAATCTCCTACGAGCAGTACTTC.

This chain joins TRBV5-1 and TRBJ1-6; no clear D gene. The CDR3 is made up of 16 amino acids. V lost 2 bases, J lost 0 bases, and 9 bases lay in between. Germline-derived CDR1 and CDR2 are SGHRS and YFSETQ. CDR3 sequence: CASSFGRSSYNSPLHF. The CDR3 DNA reads as TGCGCCAGCAGCTTTGGTAGGAGCTCCTATAATTCACCCCTCCACTTT.

The rearrangement joins TRBV7-2 to TRBJ2-7; 9 nucleotides agree with TRBD2. Germline CDR1 SGHTA, CDR2 FQGNSA. Unmatched junction bases numbered 3, after V lost 1 base and J lost 2 bases. There are 15 residues in the CDR3. The CDR3 DNA reads as TGTGCCAGCAGCTTAGGGACTAGCGTCACCTACGAGCAGTACTTC. It is translated as CASSLGTSVTYEQYF.

The V call is TRBV7-9, the J call TRBJ2-7; tentative D call: TRBD1 (6 bases). The CDR3 spans 14 residues. The V end lost 5 bases, the J end lost 2 bases, and 13 bases lay between the germline ends. Germline loops: CDR1 SEHNR, CDR2 FQNEAQ (reference sequence). Here the CDR3 DNA reads TGTGCCAGCAGCCCCTACAGGGAGCCCTACGAGCAGTACTTC. It codes for CASSPYREPYEQYF.

The J gene is TRBJ2-2, the V gene TRBV19, with D maybe TRBD1 (6 bases). V gave up 4 bases and J gave up 3 bases, with 9 bases separating them. This CDR3 contains 14 residues. Germline lookup yields CDR1 LNHDA and CDR2 SQIVND (reference sequence). This CDR3 is CASSKTGYTGELFF. The CDR3 DNA sequence: TGTGCCAGTAGTAAAACAGGGTACACCGGGGAGCTGTTTTTT.

The chain uses TRBV21-1 and TRBJ1-5. TRBV21-1 is labeled a pseudogene. The CDR3 is 14 amino acids. CDR3 in DNA: TGTGCCAGCAGCAAAGGGAGGTGCAATCAGCCCCAGCATTTT. Translation: CASSKGRCNQPQHF.

The chain uses TRBV27 and TRBJ2-5; TRBD1 matches 7 bases. With V trimmed by 6 bases and J by 5 bases, 12 bases remained unmatched. This CDR3 region has 15 residues. Per germline, CDR1 MNHEY and CDR2 SMNVEV (reference sequence). The CDR3 DNA is TGTGCCAGCAGGGCGGCAGGGGGTGTGGGGGAGACCCAGTACTTC. This sequence encodes CASRAAGGVGETQYF.

The CDR3 here is CAWSPPEAFF. The CDR3 bases are TGTGCCTGGAGTCCACCTGAAGCTTTCTTT. The rearrangement joins TRBV30 to TRBJ1-1, with D unresolved. Germline CDR1 GTSNPN, CDR2 SVGIG (reference sequence). V was clipped by 2 bases and J by 6 bases, with 4 bases between them. CDR3 size: 10 residues.

This clone turned up a few times. J is TRBJ2-7 and V is TRBV16; D possibly corresponds to TRBD1 (6 bases). V lost 3 bases to trimming and J lost 0 bases, with 9 bases between them. CDR3 length equals 14 residues. From germline, CDR1 is KGHSY and CDR2 FQNENV. This chain's CDR3 is CASSQGHPSYEQYF. CDR3 nucleotides: TGTGCCAGCAGCCAGGGACACCCCTCCTACGAGCAGTACTTC.

The chain recombines TRBV5-8 with TRBJ2-7; maybe TRBD1 (6 bases). Germline V lookup: CDR1 SGHTS, CDR2 YDEGEE. V lost 4 bases and J lost 5, with 13 bases in between. This CDR3 spans 13 amino acids. CDR3 residues: CASSPNRVNEQYF. In nucleotides, the CDR3 is TGTGCCAGCAGCCCCAACAGGGTTAACGAGCAGTACTTC.

This CDR3 is CASSPVGPADYEQYF. CDR3 coding DNA: TGTGCCAGCTCACCAGTAGGTCCGGCAGACTACGAGCAGTACTTC. This rearrangement joins TRBV18 to TRBJ2-7; D not resolved. Between the trimmed V and J ends, which lost 2 bases and 3 bases, there was a span of 14 bases. The CDR3 loop spans 15 amino acids. Germline loops: CDR1 KGHSH, CDR2 LQKENI.